The source of this TCR beta chain is a study of blood T cell repertoires in COVID-19. Study as a whole: T cells, B-cell-depleted T cells, or PBMCs provided the cDNA or gDNA that served as material.

With 4 bases removed from V and 3 bases from J, the gap between germline ends came to 6 bases. Germline loops: CDR1 KGHDR, CDR2 SFDVKD. The CDR3 spans 12 residues. Produced via immunoSEQ multiplex PCR; TCRdb's table is partial and in-frame only. The sample carries some 70,000 clones, 76% recorded once. Enrolment of Seattle patients took place during active infection, and they were followed longitudinally. This TCR came from a man in his 60s with COVID-19, enrolled during active disease. The chain has TRBV24-1 and TRBJ2-7, with D unresolved. Source material: peripheral blood. The CDR3 sequence: CATSDNNYEQYF. The CDR3 DNA follows: TGTGCCACCAGTGACAACAACTACGAGCAGTACTTC.